A single sample is the source of the 21 T cell receptor beta chains below, sequenced in a study of neoadjuvant nivolumab and ipilimumab in lung cancer. The data were produced by immunoSEQ multiplex PCR, yet TCRdb's version contains in-frame clones alone and is incomplete. The sample lists some 37,000 clones; approximately 89% were seen once. The sequenced sample was peripheral blood, obtained before neoadjuvant nivolumab, alone or with ipilimumab. These receptors originate from an adult with non-small cell lung cancer.

A few counts support this clone. The V and J genes are TRBV5-4 and TRBJ2-7; D may match TRBD1 or TRBD2 (5 bases each). The ends were cut back, 3 bases at V and 0 bases at J, with 22 bases in the middle. There are 18 residues in the CDR3. Per germline, CDR1 SGHNT and CDR2 YYREEE (reference sequence). CDR3 amino acids: CASSWGPRQTGYSYEQYF. Written as DNA, the CDR3 is TGTGCCAGCAGCTGGGGACCTAGACAGACTGGCTACTCCTACGAGCAGTACTTC.

This clone was counted between two and nine times. This sequence joins TRBV5-1 and TRBJ2-2, with D unresolved. The CDR3 has 16 residues. Trimming shortened V by 0 bases and J by 3 bases, and 12 bases separated the two germline ends. In germline, CDR1 is SGHRS, CDR2 YFSETQ. As DNA, the CDR3 is TGCGCCAGCAGCTTGGCGGTCTCAGAGGACACCGGGGAGCTGTTTTTT. Translating gives CASSLAVSEDTGELFF.

The chain couples TRBV7-9 to TRBJ1-4; D might be TRBD1 (5 bases). Per germline, CDR1 SEHNR and CDR2 FQNEAQ (reference sequence). Trimming took off 7 bases at V and 9 bases at J, with 18 bases between the two ends. This CDR3 is 14 amino acids long. The CDR3 region has the DNA TGTGCCAGCAACAAACAGGAATCGGAGAAAAAACTGTTTTTT. This translates into CASNKQESEKKLFF.

The chain has TRBV5-5 and TRBJ2-2, with 10 positions matching TRBD2. Germline V gives CDR1 SGHKS, CDR2 YYEKEE (reference sequence). The CDR3 has 16 residues. The V segment lost 2 bases and the J segment 6 bases; nucleotides outside the gene matches: 7. DNA of the CDR3: TGTGCCAGCAGCTTATCGCTAGCGGGAGTACCCGGGGAGCTGTTTTTT. It codes for CASSLSLAGVPGELFF.

The rearrangement joins TRBV19 to TRBJ2-7; 8 nucleotides line up with TRBD2. CDR3 size: 17 residues. The ends lost 0 bases at V and 4 bases at J; junction bases unmatched: 11. Germline V gene lookup returns CDR1 LNHDA and CDR2 SQIVND (reference sequence). The CDR3: CASSIEGTSGQFYEQYF. CDR3 sequence (DNA): TGTGCCAGTAGTATAGAAGGTACTAGCGGACAATTTTACGAGCAGTACTTC. Based on the CDR3 plus reference TRBV19 and TRBJ2-7, the full variable domain is DGGITQSPKYLFRKEGQNVTLSCEQNLNHDAMYWYRQDPGQGLRLIYYSQIVNDFQKGDIAEGYSVSREKKESFPLTVTSAQKNPTAFYLCASSIEGTSGQFYEQYFGPGTRLTVT.

The sample holds a few counts of this clone. The chain carries TRBV9 and TRBJ2-5; 8 bases are shared with TRBD2. Trimming took 3 bases from V and 2 from J; bases not matched to a gene: 3. This CDR3 is built from 14 residues. CDR1 and CDR2 from the germline V gene are SGDLS and YYNGEE. The CDR3 nucleotides read TGTGCCAGCAGCGCCACTAGCGGACAAGAGACCCAGTACTTC. The encoded protein is CASSATSGQETQYF.

This chain links TRBV30 with TRBJ2-5; D tentatively fits TRBD1 or TRBD2 (5 bases each). Germline CDR1 and CDR2: GTSNPN and SVGIG (reference sequence). V lost 0 bases and J lost 4, with 18 bases in between. The length of the CDR3 is 16 residues. The CDR3 is CAWSVYRTPAGETQYF. Here the CDR3 DNA reads TGTGCCTGGAGTGTATACAGGACTCCGGCCGGAGAGACCCAGTACTTC.

The chain is built from TRBV10-3 and TRBJ2-7, with 8 bases aligning to TRBD1. Germline V CDR1 and CDR2: ENHRY, SYGVKD. The CDR3 runs 13 residues. The J segment lost 0 bases and the V segment lost 8 bases, leaving 3 bases of the junction unmatched. The CDR3 DNA follows: TGTGCCATCCGGGACAGGAGCTCCTACGAGCAGTACTTC. Encoded protein: CAIRDRSSYEQYF.

This chain joins TRBV5-6 and TRBJ2-1; 10 nucleotides agree with TRBD2. The germline CDR1 and CDR2 sequences are SGHDT and YYEEEE. Trimming took 4 bases from V and 4 from J; bases not matched to a gene: 5. The CDR3 sequence is 15 residues long. The CDR3 loop is CASSRGTSEYNEQFF. Written as DNA, the CDR3 is TGTGCCAGCAGCCGAGGGACTAGCGAGTACAATGAGCAGTTCTTC.

This clone has only a few counts. The chain carries TRBV7-3 and TRBJ1-1; D not resolved. Germline V gene data show CDR1 as SGHTA and CDR2 as FQGTGA. The CDR3 sequence is 13 residues long. V was clipped by 5 bases and J by 0 bases, with 7 bases between them. CDR3 in DNA: TGTGCCAGCAGCACTCAGATGAACACTGAAGCTTTCTTT. This sequence encodes CASSTQMNTEAFF.

CDR3 sequence reads: CASSQDRASGRSTDTQYF. CDR3 in DNA: TGTGCCAGCAGCCAAGATAGGGCTAGCGGGAGGAGTACAGATACGCAGTATTTT. The chain recombines TRBV14 with TRBJ2-3; 11 nucleotides line up with TRBD2. The CDR3 runs 18 residues. Germline loops: CDR1 SGHDN, CDR2 FVKESK. After removal of 0 bases from V and 3 bases from J, the junction contained 8 bases not matched to a gene. Full variable domain (remainder filled in from reference TRBV14 and TRBJ2-3): EAGVTQFPSHSVIEKGQTVTLRCDPISGHDNLYWYRRVMGKEIKFLLHFVKESKQDESGMPNNRFLAERTGGTYSTLKVQPAELEDSGVYFCASSQDRASGRSTDTQYFGPGTRLTVL.

The rearrangement uses TRBV5-1 and TRBJ2-3; TRBD1 might be the D (5 bases). With 4 bases removed from V and 5 bases from J, the gap between germline ends came to 17 bases. Germline V gene sequence: CDR1 SGHRS, CDR2 YFSETQ. This CDR3 region has 15 residues. The CDR3 DNA reads as TGCGCCAGCAGCCCTGGGGCAGACATTAGAGATACGCAGTATTTT. It yields the protein CASSPGADIRDTQYF.

The rearrangement links TRBV11-3 to TRBJ2-5; D possibly corresponds to TRBD2 (6 bases). The V end lost 1 base, the J end lost 0 bases, and 6 bases lay between the germline ends. This CDR3 has 14 residues. Germline CDR1 SGHNT, CDR2 YENEEA. CDR3 nucleotides: TGTGCCAGCAGCTTAGGCGGGAACCAAGAGACCCAGTACTTC. Its translation is CASSLGGNQETQYF.

This chain joins TRBV7-9 and TRBJ1-4; 9 bases agree with TRBD1. V dropped 5 bases and J dropped 5; count of bases not matched to a gene: 3. Germline CDR1 and CDR2: SEHNR and FQNEAQ (reference sequence). This CDR3 region has 14 residues. The CDR3 DNA reads TGTGCCAGCAGCGCGGGACAGGGAAATGAAAAACTGTTTTTT. Translating gives CASSAGQGNEKLFF.

The chain is built from TRBV5-1 and TRBJ2-3; TRBD1 matches at 8 bases. CDR1 is SGHRS and CDR2 is YFSETQ in the germline V gene. The CDR3 is made up of 14 amino acids. J lost 6 bases, V lost 4 bases, and 7 bases had no gene match. The CDR3 here is CASSRGQGADTQYF. The DNA of the CDR3 is TGCGCCAGCAGCCGCGGACAGGGTGCCGATACGCAGTATTTT. Drawing the rest from reference TRBV5-1 and TRBJ2-3, the complete variable domain is KAGVTQTPRYLIKTRGQQVTLSCSPISGHRSVSWYQQTPGQGLQFLFEYFSETQRNKGNFPGRFSGRQFSNSRSEMNVSTLELGDSALYLCASSRGQGADTQYFGPGTRLTVL.

The chain recombines TRBV29-1 with TRBJ2-5; the D gene could be TRBD1 or TRBD2 (5 bases each). V lost 3 bases and J 4 bases, leaving 9 bases between the germline ends. Germline CDR1 SQVTM, CDR2 ANQGSEA. The CDR3 runs to 12 residues. In DNA form, the CDR3 reads TGCAGCGTTGACAGGGAGCGAGAGACCCAGTACTTC. This encodes CSVDRERETQYF.

The J gene is TRBJ2-2, the V gene TRBV5-1; TRBD2 matches 12 bases. Trimming cost V 6 bases and J 5 bases; bases outside gene matches: 11. Germline V CDR1 and CDR2: SGHRS, YFSETQ. The CDR3 has 17 residues. This chain's CDR3 is CASTTPGLAGRTGELFF. The CDR3 bases are TGCGCCAGCACCACCCCTGGACTAGCGGGAAGGACCGGGGAGCTGTTTTTT.

The chain combines TRBV5-1 with TRBJ1-3, with 8 bases that match TRBD1. The germline V gene encodes CDR1 SGHRS and CDR2 YFSETQ. This CDR3 has 16 amino acids. V dropped 0 bases and J dropped 4; count of bases not matched to a gene: 6. CDR3 sequence (DNA): TGCGCCAGCAGCTTGGCCGGGCGGACAGGGGGAAACACCATATATTTT. Protein sequence: CASSLAGRTGGNTIYF.

This rearrangement joins TRBV28 to TRBJ1-1; the match to TRBD1 covers 7 bases. Germline lookup yields CDR1 MDHEN and CDR2 SYDVKM. Trimming removed 3 bases from V and 2 bases from J; junction bases left unmatched: 9. This CDR3 contains 16 residues. DNA for the CDR3: TGTGCCAGCAGTTTCGTATCCGGAGGGGGCAACACTGAAGCTTTCTTT. Translating gives CASSFVSGGGNTEAFF.

The gene calls are TRBV9 and TRBJ2-7, with 9 bases matching TRBD2. The CDR3 consists of 14 residues. Germline CDR1 reads SGDLS; CDR2 reads YYNGEE. V shed 0 bases and J 4 bases; nucleotides not matched to a gene: 2. The DNA of the CDR3 is TGTGCCAGCAGCGTAGCGACTAGCGGATACGAGCAGTACTTC. It codes for CASSVATSGYEQYF.

The chain is built from TRBV11-3 and TRBJ2-5, with 10 bases aligning to TRBD2. Germline trimming cut 5 bases from V and 5 bases from J; bases unmatched to any gene: 8. The CDR3 is 15 amino acids. Germline V lookup: CDR1 SGHNT, CDR2 YENEEA. The CDR3 nucleotides are TGTGCCAGCAGCCCTAGTAGCGGGAGGTGGGAGACCCAGTACTTC. It codes for CASSPSSGRWETQYF. Complete variable domain (other parts from reference TRBV11-3 and TRBJ2-5): EAGVVQSPRYKIIEKKQPVAFWCNPISGHNTLYWYLQNLGQGPELLIRYENEEAVDDSQLPKDRFSAERLKGVDSTLKIQPAELGDSAVYLCASSPSSGRWETQYFGPGTRLLVL.